This is a list of T cell receptor beta chains from one sample in a study of PD-1 blockade in mismatch repair-deficient tumors. The repertoire was sequenced with immunoSEQ multiplex PCR; TCRdb's copy has only in-frame clones and lacks some. Among tens of thousands of clones listed, approximately 80% were seen once. The sequenced sample was PBMCs, obtained around 6 weeks after starting pembrolizumab. Every receptor here comes from an adult with mismatch repair-deficient cancer. Each CDR3 is given with its conserved first and last residue. The order of the fields is clone size, J gene, V gene, D gene, CDR3 DNA, CDR3 protein. The D gene is left open where the match is weak. Size is omitted from some rows. Given values are once, few, many or a class for expanded clones.

clone size: few
J gene: TRBJ2-7
V gene: TRBV20-1
D gene: TRBD1
CDR3 DNA: TGCAGTGCTAGAACAGGGGACGAGCAGTACTTC
CDR3 protein: CSARTGDEQYF

clone size: -
J gene: TRBJ1-4
V gene: TRBV7-9
D gene: -
CDR3 DNA: TGTGCCAGCTCCGCGGCAACTAATGAAAAACTGTTTTTT
CDR3 protein: CASSAATNEKLFF

clone size: -
J gene: TRBJ1-4
V gene: TRBV7-6
D gene: -
CDR3 DNA: TGTGCCAGCAGCACCGGGGGGCGGGATGAAAAACTGTTTTTT
CDR3 protein: CASSTGGRDEKLFF

clone size: -
J gene: TRBJ1-4
V gene: TRBV28
D gene: -
CDR3 DNA: TGTGCCAGCAGTTTGGGGGGGGACGTCGAAAAACTGTTTTTT
CDR3 protein: CASSLGGDVEKLFF

clone size: -
J gene: TRBJ1-1
V gene: TRBV29-1
D gene: -
CDR3 DNA: TGCAGCGTTGAGGTTTCTCAACAAACTGAAGCTTTCTTT
CDR3 protein: CSVEVSQQTEAFF

clone size: -
J gene: TRBJ2-7
V gene: TRBV19
D gene: TRBD1
CDR3 DNA: TGTGCCAGTAGTATGGAAGGACAGGCACCCCTCTACGAGCAGTACTTC
CDR3 protein: CASSMEGQAPLYEQYF

clone size: -
J gene: TRBJ2-7
V gene: TRBV6-1
D gene: TRBD2
CDR3 DNA: TGTGCCAGCAGTGAAGCAGGGGCATGGCAGCCGGGACTAGCCGGGAACGAGCAGTACTTC
CDR3 protein: CASSEAGAWQPGLAGNEQYF

clone size: -
J gene: TRBJ2-7
V gene: TRBV10-3
D gene: -
CDR3 DNA: TGTGCCATCAGTGGGGAGTTCCTTGTCTACGAGCAGTACTTC
CDR3 protein: CAISGEFLVYEQYF

clone size: -
J gene: TRBJ1-4
V gene: TRBV18
D gene: -
CDR3 DNA: TGTGCCAGCTCCCCTATGACAGGAAGACTGTTTTTT
CDR3 protein: CASSPMTGRLFF

clone size: -
J gene: TRBJ1-5
V gene: TRBV7-9
D gene: TRBD1
CDR3 DNA: TGTGCCAGCAGCAAGGGACAGGGGGGCAATCAGCCCCAGCATTTT
CDR3 protein: CASSKGQGGNQPQHF

clone size: -
J gene: TRBJ2-1
V gene: TRBV10-3
D gene: TRBD2
CDR3 DNA: TGTGCCATCAGTGTAGCGGGAGTGTCTCCTACAATGGATGAGCAGTTCTTC
CDR3 protein: CAISVAGVSPTMDEQFF

clone size: -
J gene: TRBJ1-5
V gene: TRBV18
D gene: -
CDR3 DNA: TGTGCCAGCTCACTGCAGGATTCCCAGCCCCAGCATTTT
CDR3 protein: CASSLQDSQPQHF

clone size: -
J gene: TRBJ2-2
V gene: TRBV5-1
D gene: TRBD1
CDR3 DNA: TGCGCCAGCAGCTCACCCGAGACAGGGGATACCGGGGAGCTGTTTTTT
CDR3 protein: CASSSPETGDTGELFF

clone size: -
J gene: TRBJ2-2
V gene: TRBV28
D gene: TRBD2
CDR3 DNA: TGTGCCAGCAGTTCCCGTACTAGCGTAGACACCGGGGAGCTGTTTTTT
CDR3 protein: CASSSRTSVDTGELFF

clone size: -
J gene: TRBJ2-1
V gene: TRBV10-2
D gene: TRBD2
CDR3 DNA: TGCGCCAGCAGTGATATCGGGAGGGCCAAGGATGAGCAGTTCTTC
CDR3 protein: CASSDIGRAKDEQFF

clone size: -
J gene: TRBJ1-4
V gene: TRBV27
D gene: -
CDR3 DNA: TGTGCCAGCAGTTCCACAGGGCGAGAGAATGAAAAACTGTTTTTT
CDR3 protein: CASSSTGRENEKLFF

clone size: -
J gene: TRBJ1-1
V gene: TRBV5-4
D gene: TRBD1
CDR3 DNA: TGTGCCAGCAGCTCCCCGACAGGGTTCACTGAAGCTTTCTTT
CDR3 protein: CASSSPTGFTEAFF

clone size: few
J gene: TRBJ1-6
V gene: TRBV6-4
D gene: -
CDR3 DNA: TGTGCCAGCAGTGTCGGGGTTAATAATTCACCCCTCCACTTT
CDR3 protein: CASSVGVNNSPLHF

clone size: -
J gene: TRBJ1-1
V gene: TRBV28
D gene: TRBD1
CDR3 DNA: TGTGCCAGCAGAAGACAGGGGGTGACTGAAGCTTTCTTT
CDR3 protein: CASRRQGVTEAFF

clone size: once
J gene: TRBJ2-7
V gene: TRBV18
D gene: -
CDR3 DNA: TGTGCCAGCTCACTCGGGGGTTTGATTGGCAGGGCTTACGAGCAGTACTTC
CDR3 protein: CASSLGGLIGRAYEQYF

clone size: -
J gene: TRBJ2-3
V gene: TRBV28
D gene: TRBD2
CDR3 DNA: TGTGCCAGCAGTTTAGTAGCGGGAGGCACAGATACGCAGTATTTT
CDR3 protein: CASSLVAGGTDTQYF

clone size: -
J gene: TRBJ2-7
V gene: TRBV13
D gene: TRBD1
CDR3 DNA: TGTGCCAGCAGCTCTGATGGACAGGGTAACGAGCAGTACTTC
CDR3 protein: CASSSDGQGNEQYF

clone size: -
J gene: TRBJ2-6
V gene: TRBV5-6
D gene: TRBD1
CDR3 DNA: TGTGCCAGCAGAACGGACCGACAGGGGTGGGCTGGGGCCAACGTCCTGACTTTC
CDR3 protein: CASRTDRQGWAGANVLTF

clone size: -
J gene: TRBJ2-3
V gene: TRBV6-6
D gene: -
CDR3 DNA: TGTGCCAGCAGTTACTCTCGGGGACTCAGCACAGATACGCAGTATTTT
CDR3 protein: CASSYSRGLSTDTQYF

clone size: -
J gene: TRBJ1-1
V gene: TRBV5-1
D gene: TRBD1
CDR3 DNA: TGCGCCAGCCGGACAGGGATGAACACTGAAGCTTTCTTT
CDR3 protein: CASRTGMNTEAFF

clone size: -
J gene: TRBJ2-1
V gene: TRBV9
D gene: TRBD2
CDR3 DNA: TGTGCCAGCAGCGTAGTTTCAATAGCGGGAGGGCCGGGTGAGCAGTTCTTC
CDR3 protein: CASSVVSIAGGPGEQFF

clone size: -
J gene: TRBJ2-1
V gene: TRBV9
D gene: -
CDR3 DNA: TGTGCCAGCACCCGAGGGGGAGACAACTCCTACAATGAGCAGTTCTTC
CDR3 protein: CASTRGGDNSYNEQFF

clone size: -
J gene: TRBJ2-1
V gene: TRBV27
D gene: TRBD2
CDR3 DNA: TGTGCCAGCAGTTTTCTCTTCCGGGACTATCTCCACAATGAGCAGTTCTTC
CDR3 protein: CASSFLFRDYLHNEQFF

clone size: -
J gene: TRBJ1-3
V gene: TRBV28
D gene: -
CDR3 DNA: TGTGCCAGCAGTTTTTCAACTGGAAACACCATATATTTT
CDR3 protein: CASSFSTGNTIYF

clone size: -
J gene: TRBJ2-7
V gene: TRBV5-4
D gene: TRBD1
CDR3 DNA: TGTGCCAGCAGCCGCCTAGGACAGGTGCTCTACGAGCAGTACTTC
CDR3 protein: CASSRLGQVLYEQYF

clone size: few
J gene: TRBJ2-7
V gene: TRBV6-6
D gene: TRBD2
CDR3 DNA: TGTGCCAGCACCCTTAGCGGGGCTTCCTACGAGCAGTACTTC
CDR3 protein: CASTLSGASYEQYF

clone size: -
J gene: TRBJ1-3
V gene: TRBV6-6
D gene: TRBD1
CDR3 DNA: TGTGCCAGCAGTTATCTACAGGGGCCCTCTGGAAACACCATATATTTT
CDR3 protein: CASSYLQGPSGNTIYF

clone size: -
J gene: TRBJ2-1
V gene: TRBV14
D gene: -
CDR3 DNA: TGTGCCAGCAGCCGGGGAGCGCGGAATGAGCAGTTCTTC
CDR3 protein: CASSRGARNEQFF

clone size: -
J gene: TRBJ2-5
V gene: TRBV11-1
D gene: -
CDR3 DNA: TGTGCCAGCAGAAACCCGGGAGAGGGAGAGACCCAGTACTTC
CDR3 protein: CASRNPGEGETQYF

clone size: -
J gene: TRBJ1-5
V gene: TRBV5-1
D gene: -
CDR3 DNA: TGCGCCAGCAGCTACAATAGCAATCAGCCCCAGCATTTT
CDR3 protein: CASSYNSNQPQHF

clone size: -
J gene: TRBJ1-4
V gene: TRBV27
D gene: TRBD1
CDR3 DNA: TGTGCCAGCAGTTTACTGGGACAGGGAAGTGAAAAACTGTTTTTT
CDR3 protein: CASSLLGQGSEKLFF

clone size: once
J gene: TRBJ1-1
V gene: TRBV10-3
D gene: -
CDR3 DNA: TGTGCCATCTCAGGCGGGACCTTTGTGGACACTGAAGCTTTCTTT
CDR3 protein: CAISGGTFVDTEAFF

clone size: -
J gene: TRBJ2-1
V gene: TRBV28
D gene: TRBD1
CDR3 DNA: TGTGCCAGCACCACGATCTGGACAGGGGGCGGCGGGCGTAATGAGCAGTTCTTC
CDR3 protein: CASTTIWTGGGGRNEQFF

clone size: -
J gene: TRBJ2-5
V gene: TRBV30
D gene: TRBD2
CDR3 DNA: TGTGCCTGGCGGGGGGTAGGGGAGACCCAGTACTTC
CDR3 protein: CAWRGVGETQYF

clone size: -
J gene: TRBJ1-6
V gene: TRBV19
D gene: -
CDR3 DNA: TGTGCCAGTAGTATAAGGGAGACACCCCTCCACTTT
CDR3 protein: CASSIRETPLHF

clone size: -
J gene: TRBJ2-1
V gene: TRBV19
D gene: -
CDR3 DNA: TGTGCCAGTAGTATAGGTGGGAGAATTGGTGAGCAGTTCTTC
CDR3 protein: CASSIGGRIGEQFF

clone size: -
J gene: TRBJ2-5
V gene: TRBV4-2
D gene: -
CDR3 DNA: TGTGCCAGCAGCCCTACTACCGTACTACAAGAGACCCAGTACTTC
CDR3 protein: CASSPTTVLQETQYF

clone size: -
J gene: TRBJ1-1
V gene: TRBV7-3
D gene: TRBD1
CDR3 DNA: TGTGCCAGCAGCTTAAGGGGGACAGGGGGTTTAGTGAACACTGAAGCTTTCTTT
CDR3 protein: CASSLRGTGGLVNTEAFF

clone size: -
J gene: TRBJ2-3
V gene: TRBV15
D gene: TRBD2
CDR3 DNA: TGTGCCACCAGGACGGGACTAGAGGGAGGCACAGATACGCAGTATTTT
CDR3 protein: CATRTGLEGGTDTQYF

clone size: -
J gene: TRBJ1-2
V gene: TRBV14
D gene: TRBD1
CDR3 DNA: TGTGCCAGCAGCCAAGACCTGGACAGGTTGAACACCTTC
CDR3 protein: CASSQDLDRLNTF

clone size: -
J gene: TRBJ2-3
V gene: TRBV7-9
D gene: -
CDR3 DNA: TGTGCCAGCAGCTTCTCCGGGAGCGAGGATACGCAGTATTTT
CDR3 protein: CASSFSGSEDTQYF

clone size: -
J gene: TRBJ2-1
V gene: TRBV12-1
D gene: -
CDR3 DNA: TGTGCCAGCGGGGCCGGGACAGAGGTCTACAATGAGCAGTTCTTC
CDR3 protein: CASGAGTEVYNEQFF

clone size: -
J gene: TRBJ1-3
V gene: TRBV2
D gene: -
CDR3 DNA: TGTGCCAGCAGTGAAGCGCTTAGAGGAAACACCATATATTTT
CDR3 protein: CASSEALRGNTIYF

clone size: -
J gene: TRBJ1-2
V gene: TRBV7-9
D gene: TRBD1
CDR3 DNA: TGTGCCAGCAGCGAAGCCGGGACAGGGTGGTATGGCTACACCTTC
CDR3 protein: CASSEAGTGWYGYTF

clone size: -
J gene: TRBJ2-2
V gene: TRBV4-1
D gene: -
CDR3 DNA: TGCGCCAGCAGCCAAGTATTCTCGGGTTCCGGGGAGCTGTTTTTT
CDR3 protein: CASSQVFSGSGELFF

clone size: once
J gene: TRBJ2-7
V gene: TRBV12-2
D gene: -
CDR3 DNA: TGTGCAAGTCGCTTAGAGTATCTAGCGGGAGGGCTTTACCACGAGCAGTACTTC
CDR3 protein: CASRLEYLAGGLYHEQYF

clone size: -
J gene: TRBJ2-7
V gene: TRBV9
D gene: TRBD1
CDR3 DNA: TGTGCCAGCAGCCCCAGGGGGCTTTCCTACGAGCAGTACTTC
CDR3 protein: CASSPRGLSYEQYF

clone size: -
J gene: TRBJ1-3
V gene: TRBV28
D gene: -
CDR3 DNA: TGTGCCAGCAGCGCCCAAGTCTATTCTGGAAACACCATATATTTT
CDR3 protein: CASSAQVYSGNTIYF

clone size: -
J gene: TRBJ1-2
V gene: TRBV9
D gene: TRBD1
CDR3 DNA: TGTGCCAGCAGCCCACAGACAGGGGGGAACTATGGCTACACCTTC
CDR3 protein: CASSPQTGGNYGYTF